These 21 T cell receptor beta chains originate from one sample sequenced in a study of blood T cell repertoires in COVID-19. TCRdb's copy holds only in-frame clones and misses some; the assay was immunoSEQ multiplex PCR. This table has approximately 74,000 clones, around nine tenths appearing once. The source material was peripheral blood. All receptors come from a woman aged 60-70 years with acute or convalescent COVID-19.

The CDR3: CASSQDSAWGGSAYNSPLHF. As DNA, the CDR3 is TGCGCCAGCAGCCAAGATTCAGCTTGGGGGGGTAGCGCCTATAATTCACCCCTCCACTTT. This chain uses TRBV4-3 with TRBJ1-6, with D tentatively TRBD1 (5 bases). Germline V lookup: CDR1 LGHNA, CDR2 YSLEER. Trimming removed 0 bases at V and 2 bases at J, with 20 bases between. This CDR3 region has 20 residues.

V usage is TRBV30 and J usage is TRBJ1-2, with D perhaps TRBD1 (5 bases). CDR3 length equals 15 residues. V gave up 0 bases and J gave up 7 bases, with 18 bases separating them. Germline V gene sequence: CDR1 GTSNPN, CDR2 SVGIG (reference sequence). The CDR3 nucleotides are TGTGCCTGGAGTGTATCAAGGGGCTCAAGAGGTGGCTACACCTTC. Protein sequence: CAWSVSRGSRGGYTF.

This clone was seen only once. The chain recombines TRBV19 with TRBJ2-7, with TRBD2 identical over 7 bases. Germline assignment: CDR1 LNHDA and CDR2 SQIVND (reference sequence). The CDR3 runs 14 residues. J was trimmed by 3 bases and V by 5 bases; bases with no gene match: 7. The CDR3 bases are TGTGCCAGTAGTGTTGGACTAGACCTCTACGAGCAGTACTTC. The encoded protein is CASSVGLDLYEQYF.

This sequence joins TRBV27 and TRBJ1-2; D ambiguous. The CDR3 sequence is 13 residues long. Germline V gene lookup returns CDR1 MNHEY and CDR2 SMNVEV (reference sequence). With 2 bases removed from V and 6 bases from J, the gap between germline ends came to 10 bases. The CDR3 DNA reads TGTGCCAGCAGTTTAGGGCTTCGAGATGGCTACACCTTC. The encoded protein is CASSLGLRDGYTF.

V gene TRBV7-2 combines with J gene TRBJ2-2; 7 bases are shared with TRBD1. With 1 base clipped from V and 4 bases from J, the junction kept 3 bases outside the gene matches. This CDR3 spans 15 amino acids. The germline gives CDR1 SGHTA, CDR2 FQGNSA. This CDR3 reads CASSLEGAGTGELFF. CDR3 sequence (DNA): TGTGCCAGCAGCTTAGAGGGGGCGGGCACCGGGGAGCTGTTTTTT.

The V gene is TRBV25-1, the J gene TRBJ1-4, with TRBD1 matching 7 bases. Germline CDR1 reads MGHDK; CDR2 reads SYGVNS. The length of the CDR3 is 14 residues. Trimming cost V 4 bases and J 7 bases; bases outside gene matches: 6. The CDR3 DNA reads as TGTGCCAGCAGTGTATCAGGGGGGATTGAAAAACTGTTTTTT. This translates into CASSVSGGIEKLFF. Based on the CDR3 plus reference TRBV25-1 and TRBJ1-4, the full variable domain is EADIYQTPRYLVIGTGKKITLECSQTMGHDKMYWYQQDPGMELHLIHYSYGVNSTEKGDLSSESTVSRIRTEHFPLTLESARPSHTSQYLCASSVSGGIEKLFFGSGTQLSVL.

This chain joins TRBV25-1 and TRBJ2-5; 8 bases match TRBD1. From germline, CDR1 is MGHDK and CDR2 SYGVNS. The CDR3 sequence is 16 residues long. V was pared by 4 bases and J by 4 bases, with 11 bases of the junction left unmatched. CDR3 in DNA: TGTGCCAGCAGTGGTTGGGACAGGAGGCTGGGAGAGACCCAGTACTTC. Translation gives CASSGWDRRLGETQYF.

This clone was detected once. V and J are TRBV28 and TRBJ2-7, with TRBD1 as a possible D gene (6 bases). The CDR3 consists of 12 residues. From germline, CDR1 is MDHEN and CDR2 SYDVKM. In nucleotides, the CDR3 is TGTGCGACCCGGACAGAGACCTACGAGCAGTACTTC. As protein: CATRTETYEQYF. Full variable domain (outside the CDR3, taken from reference TRBV28 and TRBJ2-7): DVKVTQSSRYLVKRTGEKVFLECVQDMDHENMFWYRQDPGLGLRLIYFSYDVKMKEKGDIPEGYSVSREKKERFSLILESASTNQTSMYLCATRTETYEQYFGPGTRLTVT.

The CDR3 DNA follows: TGTGCCAGTAGTACAGGGGGCGCGGATGAAAAACTGTTTTTT. It is translated as CASSTGGADEKLFF. This sequence joins TRBV19 and TRBJ1-4; 8 bases fit TRBD1. Germline lookup yields CDR1 LNHDA and CDR2 SQIVND (reference sequence). J lost 6 bases, V lost 4 bases, and 4 bases had no gene match. This CDR3 spans 14 amino acids.

V is TRBV4-3 and J is TRBJ2-1, with D uncertain. This CDR3 spans 16 amino acids. V was pared by 9 bases and J by 0 bases, with 18 bases between. Germline V lookup: CDR1 LGHNA, CDR2 YSLEER. In DNA, the CDR3 is TGCGCCAGTATGGAGTCGGTCTTGAGCTCCTACAATGAGCAGTTCTTC. Translation gives CASMESVLSSYNEQFF.

This chain connects TRBV29-1 to TRBJ1-1, with D uncertain. The CDR3 is 12 amino acids. In germline, CDR1 is SQVTM, CDR2 ANQGSEA. V was clipped by 4 bases and J by 0 bases, with 6 bases between them. CDR3 in DNA: TGCAGCGTTGCGCGGTTGAACACTGAAGCTTTCTTT. Translated, it gives CSVARLNTEAFF.

The chain links TRBV11-2 to TRBJ2-5; maybe TRBD1 (6 bases). The CDR3 is 14 residues long. CDR1 is SGHAT and CDR2 is FQNNGV in the germline V gene. The germline V and J ends were trimmed by 3 bases and 1 base, with 9 bases remaining between them. The DNA for the CDR3 is TGTGCCAGCAGCTTCCCGACAGGCCAAGAGACCCAGTACTTC. As protein: CASSFPTGQETQYF.

The V call is TRBV7-6, the J call TRBJ1-4; D call uncertain. This CDR3 is 15 amino acids long. The V end lost 2 bases, the J end lost 0 bases, and 7 bases lay between the germline ends. Germline V gene sequence: CDR1 SGHVS, CDR2 FNYEAQ. The CDR3 loop is CASSLSATTNEKLFF. The CDR3 nucleotides read TGTGCCAGCAGCTTATCCGCTACAACTAATGAAAAACTGTTTTTT.

This clone was observed a handful of times. The rearrangement uses TRBV6-6 and TRBJ2-7; D uncertain. This CDR3 comprises 11 residues. Trimming shortened V by 3 bases and J by 4 bases, and 4 bases separated the two germline ends. Germline values: CDR1 MNHNY, CDR2 SVGAGI (reference sequence). The CDR3 sequence: CASSYIYEQYF. The CDR3 DNA reads TGTGCCAGCAGTTATATATACGAGCAGTACTTC.

The V gene is TRBV6-5, the J gene TRBJ2-4; a weak D match, TRBD2 (5 bases). Trimming stripped 0 bases from V and 2 bases from J, with 8 bases between. The CDR3 runs to 15 residues. CDR1 and CDR2 (germline): MNHEY, SVGAGI. This chain's CDR3 is CASSYSPSPKNIQYF. DNA for the CDR3: TGTGCCAGCAGTTACTCCCCTAGCCCCAAAAACATTCAGTACTTC.

This clone was recorded only once. The chain joins TRBV30 to TRBJ2-3, with TRBD2 matching over 13 bases. Germline loops: CDR1 GTSNPN, CDR2 SVGIG (reference sequence). The V and J ends lost 3 bases and 6 bases, in that order; junction bases with no gene match: 3. This CDR3 region has 14 residues. The DNA for the CDR3 is TGTGCCTGGAGACTAGCGGGAGGGACGGATACGCAGTATTTT. Translating it yields CAWRLAGGTDTQYF.

V usage is TRBV15 and J usage is TRBJ2-1; perhaps TRBD1 as D (6 bases). Germline loops: CDR1 LNHNV, CDR2 YYDKDF (reference sequence). The CDR3 has 12 residues. V was trimmed by 3 bases and J by 12 bases, leaving 12 bases between them. The CDR3 protein is CATSSQQGGQFF. Written as DNA, the CDR3 is TGTGCCACCAGCAGCCAACAGGGTGGGCAGTTCTTC.

The chain employs TRBV11-3 and TRBJ2-2, with TRBD1 matching 9 bases. The V gene's germline CDR1 is SGHNT and CDR2 YENEEA. The trim removed 6 bases at V and 5 bases at J, leaving 4 bases unmatched. The CDR3 length is 14 residues. CDR3 DNA sequence: TGTGCCAGCAGTTCACAGGGGGCAACCGGGGAGCTGTTTTTT. Protein sequence: CASSSQGATGELFF.

This clone was counted a single time. This sequence joins TRBV7-3 and TRBJ2-5; 7 positions match TRBD1. Losses at the gene ends were 5 bases for V and 4 bases for J; bases not matched to a gene: 4. The germline gives CDR1 SGHTA, CDR2 FQGTGA. The CDR3 length is 13 residues. The CDR3 coding sequence is TGTGCCAGCAGCAGAGACAGGGCAGAGACCCAGTACTTC. Its protein product is CASSRDRAETQYF.

This clone appeared a few times. The chain joins TRBV6-2 or TRBV6-3 to TRBJ1-1; tentative D call: TRBD1 (5 bases). The CDR3 is made up of 13 amino acids. Trimming cost V 2 bases and J 1 base, with 5 bases left between them. In germline, CDR1 is MNHEY, CDR2 SVGEGT. CDR3 sequence reads: CASSYRGNTEAFF. The CDR3 DNA sequence: TGTGCCAGCAGTTACAGGGGGAACACTGAAGCTTTCTTT.

CDR3 coding DNA: TGTGCCAGTAGTATACAAGGGTGGGGGGGTCAAGCTTTCTTT. This codes for CASSIQGWGGQAFF. The chain joins TRBV19 to TRBJ1-1, with a weak D call TRBD1 (5 bases). Germline V CDR1 and CDR2: LNHDA, SQIVND (reference sequence). This CDR3 has 14 amino acids. Between the trimmed V and J ends, which lost 2 bases and 9 bases, there was a span of 16 bases.